This T cell receptor (beta chain) came from a study of blood T cell repertoires in COVID-19. Study at large: The samples span acute and convalescent COVID-19 from the United States, Italy and Spain. T cells, B-cell-depleted T cells, or PBMCs supplied cDNA or gDNA.

Those enrolled in Seattle joined during active infection and were followed longitudinally afterward. In the original processing: How many nucleated cells were present was estimated from reference gene primer amplification. Clones were sequenced by immunoSEQ multiplex PCR, and TCRdb holds only the in-frame ones, with some missing. V and J calls and clone size are those listed in that table; D and trimming were worked out from the DNA. Among some 330,000 clones listed, nearly 90% were seen once. The CDR3 covers 13 residues. The germline V gene has CDR1 MNHEY and CDR2 SMNVEV (reference sequence). Between the trimmed V and J ends, which lost 3 bases and 2 bases, there was a span of 7 bases.

This TCR was sampled from a woman aged 30 to 39 with COVID-19, enrolled during active disease. The specimen sequenced was peripheral blood. J is TRBJ1-1 and V is TRBV27; unclear D gene. For the CDR3, the DNA is TGTGCCAGCAGTTTGTCTATTAACACTGAAGCTTTCTTT. Residues: CASSLSINTEAFF.